This T cell receptor beta chain is from a study of control samples from healthy donors and cancer patients. Data came from immunoSEQ multiplex PCR; TCRdb stores just in-frame clones and leaves some out. The sample includes more than 60,000 clones, roughly 89% of them seen just once. The CDR3 length is 14 residues. From germline, CDR1 is MNHEY and CDR2 SVGEGT. V dropped 6 bases and J dropped 3 bases, with 14 bases sitting between them. The sample holds a few counts of this clone. This TCR derives from a woman in her fifties or sixties with colorectal cancer. The chain has TRBV6-2 or TRBV6-3 and TRBJ1-1, with a possible D match to TRBD1 (5 bases). The material sequenced was PBMCs. This chain's CDR3 is CASSLGGRYTEAFF. In DNA, the CDR3 is TGTGCCAGCAGCCTCGGGGGTCGATACACTGAAGCTTTCTTT.